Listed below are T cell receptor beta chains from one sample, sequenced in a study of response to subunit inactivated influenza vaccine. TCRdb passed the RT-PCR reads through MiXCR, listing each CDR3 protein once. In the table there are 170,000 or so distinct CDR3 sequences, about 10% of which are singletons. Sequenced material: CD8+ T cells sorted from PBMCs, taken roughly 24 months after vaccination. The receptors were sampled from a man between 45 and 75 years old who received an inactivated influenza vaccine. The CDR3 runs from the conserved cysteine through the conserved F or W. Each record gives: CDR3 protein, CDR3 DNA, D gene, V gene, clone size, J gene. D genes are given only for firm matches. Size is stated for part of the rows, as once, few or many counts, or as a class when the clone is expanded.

CDR3aa: CASSFRTAGNTIYF
CDR3nt: TGTGCCAGCAGTTTCCGGACAGCTGGAAACACCATATATTTT
d_gene: .
v_gene: TRBV28
abundance: .
j_gene: TRBJ1-3

CDR3aa: CASRTGPEAFF
CDR3nt: TGTGCCAGCAGAACAGGACCTGAAGCTTTCTTT
d_gene: .
v_gene: TRBV6-5
abundance: .
j_gene: TRBJ1-1

CDR3aa: CASSTWTGPTGELFF
CDR3nt: TGTGCCAGCAGCACATGGACAGGGCCTACCGGGGAGCTGTTTTTT
d_gene: TRBD1
v_gene: TRBV7-2
abundance: .
j_gene: TRBJ2-2

CDR3aa: CASSWGGREDTQYF
CDR3nt: TGTGCCAGCAGTTGGGGGGGAAGGGAAGATACGCAGTATTTT
d_gene: TRBD2
v_gene: TRBV28
abundance: few
j_gene: TRBJ2-3

CDR3aa: CASSIQQEANYGYTF
CDR3nt: TGTGCCAGTAGTATACAACAGGAAGCTAACTATGGCTACACCTTC
d_gene: .
v_gene: TRBV19
abundance: .
j_gene: TRBJ1-2

CDR3aa: CASSPTEIYGYTF
CDR3nt: TGTGCCAGCAGTCCCACAGAAATCTATGGCTACACCTTC
d_gene: .
v_gene: TRBV6-2/TRBV6-3
abundance: .
j_gene: TRBJ1-2

CDR3aa: CASSYSFSDTQYF
CDR3nt: TGTGCCAGCAGTTACTCTTTCTCGGATACGCAGTATTTT
d_gene: .
v_gene: TRBV6-5
abundance: .
j_gene: TRBJ2-3

CDR3aa: CASSLSGNPYNEQFF
CDR3nt: TGTGCCAGCAGCCTTAGCGGGAACCCCTACAATGAGCAGTTCTTC
d_gene: TRBD2
v_gene: TRBV7-9
abundance: few
j_gene: TRBJ2-1

CDR3aa: CASSQDFMGLVAGVAYNEQFF
CDR3nt: TGTGCCAGCAGCCAAGATTTTATGGGATTGGTAGCGGGAGTTGCCTACAATGAGCAGTTCTTC
d_gene: TRBD2
v_gene: TRBV4-2
abundance: .
j_gene: TRBJ2-1

CDR3aa: CTSSLSGNTEAFF
CDR3nt: TGTACCAGCAGTCTTTCGGGGAACACTGAAGCTTTCTTT
d_gene: .
v_gene: TRBV2
abundance: .
j_gene: TRBJ1-1

CDR3aa: CASSDNSYEQYF
CDR3nt: TGTGCCAGCAGCGATAATTCATACGAGCAGTACTTC
d_gene: .
v_gene: TRBV5-6
abundance: .
j_gene: TRBJ2-7

CDR3aa: CASSYLRLGQAEGELFF
CDR3nt: TGTGCCAGCAGTTACCTCCGATTGGGACAGGCAGAAGGGGAGCTGTTTTTT
d_gene: TRBD1
v_gene: TRBV6-5
abundance: few
j_gene: TRBJ2-2

CDR3aa: CASSHGQGIDVDTEAFF
CDR3nt: TGTGCCAGCAGCCACGGACAGGGGATTGACGTTGACACTGAAGCTTTCTTT
d_gene: TRBD1
v_gene: TRBV7-9
abundance: few
j_gene: TRBJ1-1

CDR3aa: CASSPGARGSYEQYF
CDR3nt: TGTGCCAGCTCACCGGGCGCCAGGGGGTCCTACGAGCAGTACTTC
d_gene: TRBD1
v_gene: TRBV18
abundance: .
j_gene: TRBJ2-7

CDR3aa: CASSPWDGSTDTQYF
CDR3nt: TGTGCCAGCAGCCCCTGGGACGGTAGCACAGATACGCAGTATTTT
d_gene: .
v_gene: TRBV9
abundance: few
j_gene: TRBJ2-3

CDR3aa: CASSPARYSNQPQHF
CDR3nt: TGCGCCAGCAGTCCGGCAAGGTATAGCAATCAGCCCCAGCATTTT
d_gene: .
v_gene: TRBV4-3
abundance: once
j_gene: TRBJ1-5

CDR3aa: CSAREDYSYEQYF
CDR3nt: TGCAGTGCTAGAGAGGACTACTCCTACGAGCAGTACTTC
d_gene: .
v_gene: TRBV20-1
abundance: .
j_gene: TRBJ2-7

CDR3aa: CATSRGETGWPDTQYF
CDR3nt: TGTGCCACCAGCAGAGGGGAGACAGGTTGGCCAGATACGCAGTATTTT
d_gene: .
v_gene: TRBV15
abundance: .
j_gene: TRBJ2-3

CDR3aa: CASSQGGQGELFF
CDR3nt: TGCGCCAGCAGCCAGGGTGGACAGGGGGAGCTGTTTTTT
d_gene: .
v_gene: TRBV4-3
abundance: .
j_gene: TRBJ2-2

CDR3aa: CASSGDRTYEQYF
CDR3nt: TGTGCCAGCAGCGGGGACAGAACCTACGAGCAGTACTTC
d_gene: TRBD1
v_gene: TRBV12-3/TRBV12-4
abundance: .
j_gene: TRBJ2-7

CDR3aa: CSARTLAGSLLDQYF
CDR3nt: TGCAGTGCTAGAACCCTAGCGGGGTCCCTATTGGACCAGTACTTC
d_gene: TRBD2
v_gene: TRBV20-1
abundance: few
j_gene: TRBJ2-5

CDR3aa: CASSLGGAEAFF
CDR3nt: TGTGCCAGCAGCCTCGGGGGGGCTGAAGCTTTCTTT
d_gene: .
v_gene: TRBV7-8
abundance: many
j_gene: TRBJ1-1

CDR3aa: CSAMSGTDVNGYTF
CDR3nt: TGCAGTGCCATGTCCGGGACAGACGTGAATGGCTACACCTTC
d_gene: TRBD1
v_gene: TRBV20-1
abundance: .
j_gene: TRBJ1-2

CDR3aa: CAISEASGGYNEQFF
CDR3nt: TGTGCCATCAGTGAGGCCAGCGGGGGGTACAATGAGCAGTTCTTC
d_gene: TRBD2
v_gene: TRBV10-3
abundance: many
j_gene: TRBJ2-1

CDR3aa: CASSLSVVDGDTQYF
CDR3nt: TGTGCCAGCAGCTTATCGGTTGTAGATGGAGATACGCAGTATTTT
d_gene: .
v_gene: TRBV11-2
abundance: many
j_gene: TRBJ2-3

CDR3aa: CASSYDRGPYEQYF
CDR3nt: TGTGCCAGCAGTTATGACAGGGGGCCCTACGAGCAGTACTTC
d_gene: TRBD1
v_gene: TRBV7-2
abundance: many
j_gene: TRBJ2-7

CDR3aa: CASSQDPGSNQPQHF
CDR3nt: TGTGCCAGCAGCCAAGATCCTGGTAGCAATCAGCCCCAGCATTTT
d_gene: .
v_gene: TRBV3-1
abundance: many
j_gene: TRBJ1-5

CDR3aa: CASSFLGTTYEQYF
CDR3nt: TGTGCCAGCAGCTTTCTAGGGACCACCTACGAGCAGTACTTC
d_gene: .
v_gene: TRBV7-2
abundance: .
j_gene: TRBJ2-7

CDR3aa: CAISEYGGRADEQFF
CDR3nt: TGTGCCATCAGTGAGTATGGCGGGAGGGCCGATGAGCAGTTCTTC
d_gene: TRBD2
v_gene: TRBV10-3
abundance: .
j_gene: TRBJ2-1

CDR3aa: CASSEWGGFGGYNEQFF
CDR3nt: TGCGCCAGCAGTGAGTGGGGGGGGTTTGGAGGGTACAATGAGCAGTTCTTC
d_gene: TRBD2
v_gene: TRBV10-2
abundance: .
j_gene: TRBJ2-1

CDR3aa: CASSVDASNTGELFF
CDR3nt: TGTGCCAGCAGCGTAGACGCTTCGAACACCGGGGAGCTGTTTTTT
d_gene: .
v_gene: TRBV9
abundance: few
j_gene: TRBJ2-2

CDR3aa: CATSQGHQETQYF
CDR3nt: TGTGCCACGAGTCAGGGACACCAAGAGACCCAGTACTTC
d_gene: .
v_gene: TRBV24-1
abundance: few
j_gene: TRBJ2-5

CDR3aa: CASSYSPTQDTQYF
CDR3nt: TGTGCCAGCAGTTACAGCCCGACGCAGGATACGCAGTATTTT
d_gene: .
v_gene: TRBV6-5
abundance: .
j_gene: TRBJ2-3

CDR3aa: CASSLVDRGPYEQYF
CDR3nt: TGTGCCAGCAGCTTGGTCGACAGGGGTCCCTACGAGCAGTACTTC
d_gene: TRBD1
v_gene: TRBV5-6
abundance: .
j_gene: TRBJ2-7

CDR3aa: CSVLDRAPGNTIYF
CDR3nt: TGCAGCGTTCTAGACAGGGCGCCCGGAAACACCATATATTTT
d_gene: TRBD1
v_gene: TRBV29-1
abundance: few
j_gene: TRBJ1-3

CDR3aa: CASSPDWNAGVPGELFF
CDR3nt: TGTGCCAGCAGTCCGGATTGGAATGCGGGGGTCCCCGGGGAGCTGTTTTTT
d_gene: TRBD2
v_gene: TRBV12-3/TRBV12-4
abundance: few
j_gene: TRBJ2-2